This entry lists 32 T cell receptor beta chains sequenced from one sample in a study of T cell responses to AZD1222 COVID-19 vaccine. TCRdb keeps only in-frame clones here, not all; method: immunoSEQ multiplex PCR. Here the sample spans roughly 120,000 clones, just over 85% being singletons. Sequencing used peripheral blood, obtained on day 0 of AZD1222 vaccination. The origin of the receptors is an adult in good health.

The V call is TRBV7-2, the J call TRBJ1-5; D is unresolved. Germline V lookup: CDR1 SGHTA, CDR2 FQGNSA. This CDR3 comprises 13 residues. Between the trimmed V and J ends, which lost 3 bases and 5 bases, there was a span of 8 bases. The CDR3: CASSFGNDQPQHF. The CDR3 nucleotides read TGTGCCAGCAGCTTCGGTAACGATCAGCCCCAGCATTTT.

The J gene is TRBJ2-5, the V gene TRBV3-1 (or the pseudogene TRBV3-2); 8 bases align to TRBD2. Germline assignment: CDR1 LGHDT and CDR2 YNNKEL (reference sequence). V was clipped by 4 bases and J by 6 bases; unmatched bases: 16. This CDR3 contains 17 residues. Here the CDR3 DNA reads TGTGCCAGCAGCCTGGGGAGGTTCGGGGGGGCAGTAAAGACCCAGTACTTC. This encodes CASSLGRFGGAVKTQYF.

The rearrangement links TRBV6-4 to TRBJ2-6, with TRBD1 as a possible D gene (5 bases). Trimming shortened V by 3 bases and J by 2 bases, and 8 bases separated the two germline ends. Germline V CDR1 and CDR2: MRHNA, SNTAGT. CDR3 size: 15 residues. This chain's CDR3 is CASSEGAAGANVLTF. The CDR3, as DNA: TGTGCCAGCAGTGAAGGGGCAGCTGGGGCCAACGTCCTGACTTTC.

CDR3 sequence reads: CASRFQAPSSYEQYF. The CDR3 DNA is TGTGCCAGCAGATTTCAGGCCCCGAGCTCCTACGAGCAGTACTTC. The rearrangement joins TRBV6-5 to TRBJ2-7; unclear D gene. This CDR3 comprises 15 residues. The V end was cut by 6 bases, the J end by 0 bases, with 15 bases between. Per the germline V gene, CDR1 is MNHEY and CDR2 is SVGAGI.

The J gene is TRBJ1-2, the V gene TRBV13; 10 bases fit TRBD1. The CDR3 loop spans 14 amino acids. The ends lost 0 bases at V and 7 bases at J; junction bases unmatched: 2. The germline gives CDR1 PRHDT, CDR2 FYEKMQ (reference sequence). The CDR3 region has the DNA TGTGCCAGCAGCTTAGGGGACAGGGGGTCTGGCTACACCTTC. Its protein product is CASSLGDRGSGYTF. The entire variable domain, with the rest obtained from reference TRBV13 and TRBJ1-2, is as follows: AAGVIQSPRHLIKEKRETATLKCYPIPRHDTVYWYQQGPGQDPQFLISFYEKMQSDKGSIPDRFSAQQFSDYHSELNMSSLELGDSALYFCASSLGDRGSGYTFGSGTRLTVV.

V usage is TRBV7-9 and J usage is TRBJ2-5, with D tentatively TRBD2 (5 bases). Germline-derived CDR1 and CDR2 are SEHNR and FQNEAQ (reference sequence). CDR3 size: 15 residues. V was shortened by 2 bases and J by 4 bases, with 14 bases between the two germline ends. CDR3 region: CASSLYASSRETQYF. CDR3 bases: TGTGCCAGCAGCTTATATGCTAGCTCGCGAGAGACCCAGTACTTC.

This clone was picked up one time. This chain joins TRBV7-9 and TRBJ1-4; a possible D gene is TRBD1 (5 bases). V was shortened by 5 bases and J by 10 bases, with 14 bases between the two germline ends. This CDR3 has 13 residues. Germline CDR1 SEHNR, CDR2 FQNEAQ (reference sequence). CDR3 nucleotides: TGTGCCAGCAGCGGGCAGGGAGTGGCAAAACTGTTTTTT. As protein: CASSGQGVAKLFF.

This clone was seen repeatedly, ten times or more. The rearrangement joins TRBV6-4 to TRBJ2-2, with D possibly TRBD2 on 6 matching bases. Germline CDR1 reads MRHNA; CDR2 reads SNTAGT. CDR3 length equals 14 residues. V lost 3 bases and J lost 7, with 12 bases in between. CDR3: CASSDGSGGGELFF. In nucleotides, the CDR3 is TGTGCCAGCAGTGATGGTAGCGGTGGCGGGGAGCTGTTTTTT.

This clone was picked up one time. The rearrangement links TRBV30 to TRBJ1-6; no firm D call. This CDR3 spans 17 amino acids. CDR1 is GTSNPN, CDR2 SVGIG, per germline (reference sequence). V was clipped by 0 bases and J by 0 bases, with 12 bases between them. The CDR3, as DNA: TGTGCCTGGAGTGTACGGACGCCGACCTCCTATAATTCACCCCTCCACTTT. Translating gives CAWSVRTPTSYNSPLHF.

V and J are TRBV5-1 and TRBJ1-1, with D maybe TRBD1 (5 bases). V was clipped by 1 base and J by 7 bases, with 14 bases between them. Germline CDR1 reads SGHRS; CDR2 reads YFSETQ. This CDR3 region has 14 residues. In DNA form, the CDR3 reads TGCGCCAGCAGCTTGCAAGGGGCACCCCTTGAAGCTTTCTTT. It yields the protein CASSLQGAPLEAFF.

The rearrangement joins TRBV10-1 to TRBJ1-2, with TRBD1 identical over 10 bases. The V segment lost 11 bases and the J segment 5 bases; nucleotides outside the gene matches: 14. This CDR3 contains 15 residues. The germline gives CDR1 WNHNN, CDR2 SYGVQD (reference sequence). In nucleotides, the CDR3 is TGCGCCTCCTACCGGACAGGGGGTTTTTGGTATGGCTACACCTTC. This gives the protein CASYRTGGFWYGYTF.

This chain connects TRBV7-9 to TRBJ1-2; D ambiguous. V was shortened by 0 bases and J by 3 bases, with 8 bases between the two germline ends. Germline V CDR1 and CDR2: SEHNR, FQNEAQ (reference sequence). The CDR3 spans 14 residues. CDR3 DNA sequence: TGTGCCAGCAGCTTAGCGGTGTCTTACTATGGCTACACCTTC. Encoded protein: CASSLAVSYYGYTF.

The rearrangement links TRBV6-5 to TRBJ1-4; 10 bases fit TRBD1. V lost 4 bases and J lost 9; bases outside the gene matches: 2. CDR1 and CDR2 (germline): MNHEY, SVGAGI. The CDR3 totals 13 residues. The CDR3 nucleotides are TGTGCCAGCAGTTGGGGACAGGGGCAAAAACTGTTTTTT. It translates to CASSWGQGQKLFF.

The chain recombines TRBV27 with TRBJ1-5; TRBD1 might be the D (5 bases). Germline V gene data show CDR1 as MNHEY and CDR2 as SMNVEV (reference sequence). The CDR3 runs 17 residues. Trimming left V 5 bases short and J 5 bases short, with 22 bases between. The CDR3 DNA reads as TGTGCCAGCAGTCCATCGTTGGGGGAACTACCCCATCAGCCCCAGCATTTT. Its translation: CASSPSLGELPHQPQHF.

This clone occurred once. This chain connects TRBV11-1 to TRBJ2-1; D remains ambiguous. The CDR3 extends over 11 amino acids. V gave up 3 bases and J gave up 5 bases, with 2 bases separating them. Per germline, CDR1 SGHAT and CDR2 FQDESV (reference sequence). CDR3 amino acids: CASSFDNEQFF. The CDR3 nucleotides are TGTGCCAGCAGCTTTGACAATGAGCAGTTCTTC.

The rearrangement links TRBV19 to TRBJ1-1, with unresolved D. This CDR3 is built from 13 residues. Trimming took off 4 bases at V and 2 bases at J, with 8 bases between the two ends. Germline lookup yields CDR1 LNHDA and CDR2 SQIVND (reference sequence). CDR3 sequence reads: CASSKVRNTEAFF. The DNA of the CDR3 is TGTGCCAGTAGTAAGGTCAGAAACACTGAAGCTTTCTTT.

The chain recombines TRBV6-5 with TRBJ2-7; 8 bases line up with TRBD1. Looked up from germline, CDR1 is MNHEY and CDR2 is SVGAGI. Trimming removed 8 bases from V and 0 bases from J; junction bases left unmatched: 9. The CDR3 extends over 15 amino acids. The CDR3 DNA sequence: TGTGCCAGCCGGATAGGACAGGGCGACTCCTACGAGCAGTACTTC. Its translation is CASRIGQGDSYEQYF.

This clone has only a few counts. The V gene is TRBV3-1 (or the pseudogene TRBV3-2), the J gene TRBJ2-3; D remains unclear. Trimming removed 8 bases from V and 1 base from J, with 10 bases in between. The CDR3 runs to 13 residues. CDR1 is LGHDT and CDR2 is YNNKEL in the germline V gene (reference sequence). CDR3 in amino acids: CASLGFGTDTQYF. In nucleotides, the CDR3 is TGTGCCAGCCTTGGGTTTGGCACAGATACGCAGTATTTT.

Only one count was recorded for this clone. The CDR3 bases are TGTGCCAGCAGCTTAGGATTCCAGAATCAGCCCCAGCATTTT. Translation gives CASSLGFQNQPQHF. This sequence joins TRBV7-2 and TRBJ1-5; D gene uncertain. The V end lost 1 base, the J end lost 4 bases, and 8 bases lay between the germline ends. The CDR3 consists of 14 residues. Germline-derived CDR1 and CDR2 are SGHTA and FQGNSA.

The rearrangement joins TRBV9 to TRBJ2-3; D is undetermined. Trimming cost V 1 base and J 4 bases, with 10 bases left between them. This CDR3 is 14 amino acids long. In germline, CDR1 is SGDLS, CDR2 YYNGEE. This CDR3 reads CASSVSLVADTQYF. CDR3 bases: TGTGCCAGCAGCGTATCTCTAGTAGCAGATACGCAGTATTTT.

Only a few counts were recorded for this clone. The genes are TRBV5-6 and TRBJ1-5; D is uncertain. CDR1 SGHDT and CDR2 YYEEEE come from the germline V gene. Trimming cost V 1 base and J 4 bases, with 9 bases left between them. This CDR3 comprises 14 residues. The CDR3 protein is CASSLWGRNQPQHF. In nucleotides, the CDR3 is TGTGCCAGCAGCTTGTGGGGTAGGAATCAGCCCCAGCATTTT.

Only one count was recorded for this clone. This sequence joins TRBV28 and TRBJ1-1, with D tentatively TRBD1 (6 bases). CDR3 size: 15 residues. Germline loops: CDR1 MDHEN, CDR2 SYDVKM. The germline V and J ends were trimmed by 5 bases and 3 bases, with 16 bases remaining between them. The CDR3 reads CASSPGAGVDTEAFF. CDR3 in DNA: TGTGCCAGCAGTCCGGGCGCAGGGGTGGACACTGAAGCTTTCTTT.

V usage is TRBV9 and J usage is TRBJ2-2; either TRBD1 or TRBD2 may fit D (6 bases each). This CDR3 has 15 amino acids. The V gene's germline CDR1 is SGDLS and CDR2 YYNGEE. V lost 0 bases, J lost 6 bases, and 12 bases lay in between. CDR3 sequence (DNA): TGTGCCAGCAGCGTAGCTCCGGGGGCGGCCGGGGAGCTGTTTTTT. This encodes CASSVAPGAAGELFF.

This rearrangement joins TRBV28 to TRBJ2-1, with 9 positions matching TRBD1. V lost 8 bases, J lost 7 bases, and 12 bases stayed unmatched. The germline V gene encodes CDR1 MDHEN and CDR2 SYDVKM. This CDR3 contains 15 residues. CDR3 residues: CASEKQGARFNEQFF. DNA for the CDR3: TGTGCCAGCGAGAAACAGGGGGCGCGCTTTAATGAGCAGTTCTTC.

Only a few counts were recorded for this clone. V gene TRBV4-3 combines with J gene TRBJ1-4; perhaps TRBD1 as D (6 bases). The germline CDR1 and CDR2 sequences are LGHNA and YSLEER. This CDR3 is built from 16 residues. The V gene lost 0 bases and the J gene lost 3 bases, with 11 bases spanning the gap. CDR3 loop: CASSQDPQGPNEKLFF. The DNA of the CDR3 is TGCGCCAGCAGCCAAGATCCTCAGGGGCCTAATGAAAAACTGTTTTTT.

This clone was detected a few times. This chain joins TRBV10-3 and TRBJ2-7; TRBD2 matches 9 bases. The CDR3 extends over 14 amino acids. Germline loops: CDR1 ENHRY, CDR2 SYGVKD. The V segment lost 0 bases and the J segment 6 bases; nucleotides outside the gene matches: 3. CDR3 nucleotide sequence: TGTGCCATCAGTGAGTCAAGGACTAGCGTCGAGCAGTACTTC. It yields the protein CAISESRTSVEQYF.

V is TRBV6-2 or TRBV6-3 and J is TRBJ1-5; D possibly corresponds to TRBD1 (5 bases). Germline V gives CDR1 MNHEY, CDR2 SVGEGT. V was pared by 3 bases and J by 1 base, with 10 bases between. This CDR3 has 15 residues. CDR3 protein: CASSYQGRSNQPQHF. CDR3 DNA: TGTGCCAGCAGTTATCAGGGACGGAGCAATCAGCCCCAGCATTTT.

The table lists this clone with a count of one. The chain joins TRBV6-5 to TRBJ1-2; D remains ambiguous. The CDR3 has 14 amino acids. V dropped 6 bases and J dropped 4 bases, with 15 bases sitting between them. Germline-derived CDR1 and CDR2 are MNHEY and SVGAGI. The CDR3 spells CASSPEGTSYGYTF. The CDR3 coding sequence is TGTGCCAGCAGCCCCGAGGGAACGTCCTATGGCTACACCTTC.

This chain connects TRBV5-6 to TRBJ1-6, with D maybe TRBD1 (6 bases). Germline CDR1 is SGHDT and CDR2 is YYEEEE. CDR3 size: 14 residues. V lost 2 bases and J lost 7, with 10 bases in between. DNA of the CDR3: TGTGCCAGCAGCTTACGGGGGGCGAATTCACCCCTCCACTTT. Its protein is CASSLRGANSPLHF. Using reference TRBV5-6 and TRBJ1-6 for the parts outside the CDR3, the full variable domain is DAGVTQSPTHLIKTRGQQVTLRCSPKSGHDTVSWYQQALGQGPQFIFQYYEEEERQRGNFPDRFSGHQFPNYSSELNVNALLLGDSALYLCASSLRGANSPLHFGNGTRLTVT.

CDR3 bases: TGTGCCACCAGTGACCCCAGACGGACGGGAAACACCATATATTTT. Protein: CATSDPRRTGNTIYF. This sequence joins TRBV24-1 and TRBJ1-3; D not certain. Trimming took 4 bases from V and 4 from J, leaving 13 bases between them. The CDR3 loop spans 15 amino acids. The germline V gene has CDR1 KGHDR and CDR2 SFDVKD.

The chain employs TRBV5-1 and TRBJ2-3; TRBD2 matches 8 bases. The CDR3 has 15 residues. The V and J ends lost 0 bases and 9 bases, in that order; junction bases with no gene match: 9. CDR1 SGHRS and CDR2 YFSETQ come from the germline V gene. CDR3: CASSLDSGMHTTQYF. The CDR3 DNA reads TGCGCCAGCAGCTTGGATAGCGGGATGCATACCACGCAGTATTTT.

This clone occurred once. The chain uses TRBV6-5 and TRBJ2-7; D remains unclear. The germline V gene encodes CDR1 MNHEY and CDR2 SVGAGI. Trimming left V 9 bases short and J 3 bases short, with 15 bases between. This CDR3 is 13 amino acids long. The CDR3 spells CASSSAQFYEQYF. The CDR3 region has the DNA TGTGCCAGTTCTTCCGCCCAGTTCTACGAGCAGTACTTC.